Sequencing of this T cell receptor beta chain was carried out in a study of CD8+CD57+ T cells in acquired aplastic anemia. The overall study: Sorted CD4+ and CD8+ cells yielded roughly 3 ug of DNA on average.

The CDR3 consists of 14 residues. V shed 3 bases, J shed 4 bases, and the junction held 4 bases outside the gene matches. Germline V gene lookup returns CDR1 DFQATT and CDR2 SNEGSKA (reference sequence). This clonotype was observed a few times. Sequencing was done on patients that had shown CD8+CD57+ cell expansion by flow cytometry. Patients, without exception, had severe acquired aplastic anemia. Among the patients, none had received any therapy at the time of blood sampling. Genomic DNA, serving as template, underwent TCR beta VDJ and CDR3 profiling. TCRdb fed the reads into MiXCR, producing one record per CDR3 protein. The sample includes fewer than 200,000 distinct CDR3 sequences, less than 50% of them seen just once.

The chain has TRBV20-1 and TRBJ2-5; TRBD1 matches at 11 bases. The TCR sequence derives from a human donor with aplastic anemia. Sequenced input: sorted CD4+, CD8+, or CD8+CD57+ T cells (not recorded which) from PBMCs. The DNA of the CDR3 is TGCAGTGCTAGGCGGACAGGGGGCGCAGAGACCCAGTACTTC. Translation: CSARRTGGAETQYF.